A selection of T cell receptor beta chains follows, all from one sample in a study of untreated major depressive disorder. Profiling relied on immunoSEQ multiplex PCR, and the TCRdb table lists in-frame clones only, not all of them. The sample lists approximately 21,000 clones; just under 90% were seen once. Sample: CD4+ T cells from PBMCs. The receptor set was obtained from a middle-aged woman in good health. Each CDR3 is given with its conserved first and last residue. D genes are given only for firm matches. A clone size is listed for some rows: how often the clone was seen (once, few, many), or a class if it is expanded.

V	size	J	D	length	CDR3	DNA
TRBV4-1	-	TRBJ1-4	TRBD1	16	CASSQLASGTGGKLFF	TGCGCCAGCAGCCAACTAGCATCCGGGACAGGGGGAAAACTGTTTTTT
TRBV6-5	-	TRBJ2-3	TRBD1	15	CASSPGQGAGDTQYF	TGTGCCAGCAGTCCGGGACAGGGGGCAGGGGATACGCAGTATTTT
TRBV6-4	-	TRBJ2-1	-	16	CASSAWGDSSYNEQFF	TGTGCCAGCAGTGCGTGGGGGGATAGCTCCTACAATGAGCAGTTCTTC
TRBV30	-	TRBJ2-7	-	13	CAWMGLLSYEQYF	TGTGCCTGGATGGGGCTCCTCTCCTACGAGCAGTACTTC
TRBV7-2	-	TRBJ1-1	-	14	CASSLQGGGTEAFF	TGTGCCAGCAGCTTACAGGGTGGAGGCACTGAAGCTTTCTTT
TRBV5-5	-	TRBJ1-4	TRBD1	13	CASSLGQGEKLFF	TGTGCCAGCAGCTTGGGACAGGGAGAAAAACTGTTTTTT
TRBV11-2	-	TRBJ2-7	-	14	CASSSLRGMNEQYF	TGTGCCAGCAGCTCACTCCGGGGGATGAACGAGCAGTACTTC
TRBV19	-	TRBJ2-5	TRBD1	15	CASSPRGTAQETQYF	TGTGCCAGTAGTCCACGTGGGACAGCACAAGAGACCCAGTACTTC
TRBV29-1	-	TRBJ2-7	-	12	CSVRSQGGEQYF	TGCAGCGTGAGATCACAGGGAGGCGAGCAGTACTTC
TRBV11-3	-	TRBJ2-2	TRBD1	15	CASSLDPGGTGELFF	TGTGCCAGCAGCTTAGATCCAGGGGGCACCGGGGAGCTGTTTTTT
TRBV2	-	TRBJ2-3	-	15	CASIRGPSSADTQYF	TGTGCCAGCATCCGGGGTCCGTCGAGTGCAGATACGCAGTATTTT
TRBV9	once	TRBJ1-2	TRBD1	17	CASSASMISGTVYGYTF	TGTGCCAGCAGCGCCTCCATGATATCCGGGACAGTCTATGGCTACACCTTC
TRBV10-3	-	TRBJ2-5	-	13	CAISETGQETQYF	TGTGCCATCAGTGAGACAGGCCAAGAGACCCAGTACTTC
TRBV29-1	-	TRBJ1-2	-	13	CSVNRLINYGYTF	TGCAGCGTAAACAGGCTCATTAACTATGGCTACACCTTC
TRBV28	-	TRBJ1-5	-	14	CASSRGGSNQPQHF	TGTGCCAGCAGCCGGGGCGGGTCCAATCAGCCCCAGCATTTT
TRBV7-9	-	TRBJ1-3	TRBD1	18	CASSVYGTAIPSGNTIYF	TGTGCCAGCAGCGTCTACGGGACAGCGATACCCTCTGGAAACACCATATATTTT
TRBV14	-	TRBJ1-1	-	13	CASSQYRNTEAFF	TGTGCCAGCAGCCAGTATAGAAACACTGAAGCTTTCTTT
TRBV7-7	-	TRBJ2-1	TRBD1	17	CASSLEAQGASYNEQFF	TGTGCCAGCAGCTTAGAAGCCCAGGGGGCCTCCTACAATGAGCAGTTCTTC
TRBV5-1	-	TRBJ1-4	TRBD1	17	CASSLGLLRGQEEKLFF	TGCGCCAGCAGCTTGGGACTTCTGAGAGGACAGGAGGAAAAACTGTTTTTT
TRBV20-1	-	TRBJ1-2	TRBD1	11	CSAKRTGSPTF	TGCAGTGCCAAGAGGACAGGGTCTCCCACCTTC
TRBV4-1	-	TRBJ2-5	-	18	CASSQDQMGVGAQETQYF	TGCGCCAGCAGCCAAGATCAGATGGGAGTGGGGGCACAAGAGACCCAGTACTTC
TRBV2	-	TRBJ2-3	TRBD2	16	CASSVPLAGGTDTQYF	TGTGCCAGCAGTGTTCCTCTAGCGGGGGGCACAGATACGCAGTATTTT
TRBV15	-	TRBJ2-1	-	16	CATSSVATRRDNEQFF	TGTGCCACCAGCAGTGTGGCTACCCGACGTGACAATGAGCAGTTCTTC
TRBV28	-	TRBJ2-7	-	14	CASSLWTLGDEQYF	TGTGCCAGCAGTTTATGGACCTTGGGGGACGAGCAGTACTTC
TRBV7-7	-	TRBJ2-1	-	15	CASSPGRTWGNEQFF	TGTGCTAGCAGCCCCGGGAGAACTTGGGGAAATGAGCAGTTCTTC
TRBV11-2	-	TRBJ2-4	TRBD1	15	CASSSRTGPKNIQYF	TGTGCCAGCAGCTCAAGGACAGGACCTAAAAACATTCAGTACTTC
TRBV7-2	once	TRBJ1-2	-	12	CASSPTGYGYTF	TGTGCCAGCAGCCCGACCGGATATGGCTACACCTTC
TRBV19	-	TRBJ2-2	-	18	CASNRRAGEGPNTGELFF	TGTGCCAGTAACCGTCGGGCAGGGGAGGGTCCGAACACCGGGGAGCTGTTTTTT
TRBV7-3	-	TRBJ2-2	-	16	CASSLNSGLDTGELFF	TGTGCCAGCAGCTTAAATTCAGGACTCGACACCGGGGAGCTGTTTTTT
TRBV2	-	TRBJ2-3	-	13	CATFTPEQDTQYF	TGTGCCACTTTTACCCCCGAACAAGATACGCAGTATTTT
TRBV7-2	-	TRBJ1-2	TRBD1	15	CASSLQTGGNYGYTF	TGTGCCAGCAGCTTACAGACAGGGGGGAACTATGGCTACACCTTC
TRBV4-3	-	TRBJ2-1	TRBD2	17	CASSPWLAGGPWHEQFF	TGCGCCAGCAGCCCTTGGTTAGCGGGGGGGCCGTGGCATGAGCAGTTCTTC
TRBV5-1	few	TRBJ2-2	-	15	CASSLSQGGTGELFF	TGCGCCAGCAGCTTGTCACAGGGTGGCACCGGGGAGCTGTTTTTT
TRBV19	-	TRBJ2-7	-	14	CASSTAEFSYEQYF	TGTGCCAGTAGTACAGCGGAGTTCTCCTACGAGCAGTACTTC
TRBV1	-	TRBJ2-7	-	17	CTSSHTATSGSAYEQYF	TGCACCAGCAGCCATACCGCCACTAGCGGCAGTGCCTACGAGCAGTACTTC
TRBV19	-	TRBJ2-2	TRBD1	13	CASNQGASGELFF	TGTGCCAGTAACCAGGGGGCGTCCGGGGAGCTGTTTTTT
TRBV28	-	TRBJ1-2	TRBD1	14	CASSLEDRVNGYTF	TGTGCCAGCAGTTTAGAGGACAGGGTTAATGGCTACACCTTC
TRBV18	-	TRBJ1-4	-	14	CASSPSGANEKLFF	TGTGCCAGCTCACCATCTGGAGCTAATGAAAAACTGTTTTTT
TRBV4-1	-	TRBJ1-2	-	13	CASSQVPWDGYTF	TGCGCCAGCAGCCAAGTGCCCTGGGATGGCTACACCTTC
TRBV9	-	TRBJ2-2	TRBD2	15	CASERGGANTGELFF	TGTGCCAGCGAGCGGGGGGGCGCTAATACCGGGGAGCTGTTTTTT
TRBV28	-	TRBJ2-7	TRBD2	15	CASSRIAGGFYEQYF	TGTGCCAGCAGTAGGATAGCGGGAGGTTTCTACGAGCAGTACTTC
TRBV7-2	-	TRBJ2-2	-	17	CASSLAGWNSNTGELFF	TGTGCCAGCAGCTTAGCAGGTTGGAACTCGAACACCGGGGAGCTGTTTTTT
TRBV5-5	-	TRBJ2-2	-	15	CASSLVAGNTGELFF	TGTGCCAGCAGCCTCGTGGCAGGGAACACCGGGGAGCTGTTTTTT
TRBV5-1	-	TRBJ2-1	-	16	CASSFQSRTDYNEQFF	TGCGCCAGCAGCTTCCAGAGTAGGACAGACTACAATGAGCAGTTCTTC
TRBV5-4	-	TRBJ1-1	TRBD1	17	CASSLIGTGAVNTEAFF	TGTGCCAGCAGCTTAATTGGGACAGGGGCCGTGAACACTGAAGCTTTCTTT